The following is a TCR beta chain sequence with its context. The antigen is undetermined. V was cut by 5 bases and J by 9 bases, with 11 bases left in between. This CDR3 is 12 amino acids long. This sample was taken from a study of CD8 T cells in ankylosing spondylitis. Quantitative 5'-RACE was performed with molecular barcodes, and it yielded the TCR beta libraries. One entry per CDR3 protein results from TCRdb running MiXCR on the 5' RACE reads. The sample contains under 550,000 distinct CDR3 sequences, 25% to 30% of which appear only once. General observations from the study: Reportedly, disease-linked clones are significantly enriched in ankylosing spondylitis patients' matched synovial fluid. Fewer than ten highly homologous variants made up a TCR beta motif, and this motif appeared characteristic of ankylosing spondylitis blood. Relatively scarce in peripheral blood, disease-linked clones were CD8+. In reactive arthritis synovial fluid and blood, some motif variants had been reported before.

The J gene is TRBJ1-5, the V gene TRBV12-3 or TRBV12-4, with unresolved D. This TCR derives from a male donor with ankylosing spondylitis. The sequencing sample was made of blood, either unsorted or a sorted T cell fraction (not recorded which). The CDR3 DNA is TGTGCCAGCAGTCCCTTGCTGGGGCCCCAGCATTTT. Amino acids: CASSPLLGPQHF.